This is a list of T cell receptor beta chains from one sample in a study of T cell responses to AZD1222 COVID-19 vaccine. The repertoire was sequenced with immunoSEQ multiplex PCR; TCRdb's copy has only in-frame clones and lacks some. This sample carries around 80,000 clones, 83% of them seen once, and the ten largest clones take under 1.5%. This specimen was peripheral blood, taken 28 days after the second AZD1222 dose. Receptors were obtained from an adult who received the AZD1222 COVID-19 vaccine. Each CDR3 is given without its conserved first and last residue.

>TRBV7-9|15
ASSLVRAGYSGNTIY
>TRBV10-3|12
AIRPNRESTEAF
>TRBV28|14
ASSLLAGGLRDTQY
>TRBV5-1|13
ASSLGWGLNTEAF
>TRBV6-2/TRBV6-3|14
ASSYPSGSLSYEQY
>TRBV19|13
ASSPGHPGANVLT
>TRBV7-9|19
ASTLLGAGKRSKAEDYGYT
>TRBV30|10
AGKANTREQY
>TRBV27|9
ASSLGEKLF
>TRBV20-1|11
SASIDLWGEQF
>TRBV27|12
ASSLGTGSQPQH
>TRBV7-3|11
ASSPGTNSPLH
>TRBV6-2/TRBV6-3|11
ASSPGRSNGYT
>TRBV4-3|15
ASSQAGSHSSGNTIY
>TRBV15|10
ATGGNSYEQY
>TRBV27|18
ASTQPGLAGNDEGTDTQY
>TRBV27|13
ASRQGNNLNSPLH
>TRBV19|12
ASSIGLSYNEQF
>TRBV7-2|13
ASSTEGGAYNEQF
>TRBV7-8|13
ASSARQGLQEKLF
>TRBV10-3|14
AISAAGTSGSDTQY
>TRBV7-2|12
ASSLVVSADTQY
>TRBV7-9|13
ASSLLQGDNEKLF
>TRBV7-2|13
ASSLRGQGSYGYT
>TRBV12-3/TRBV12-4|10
ASSLRNQPQH
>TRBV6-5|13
ASSYGRRGNTEAF
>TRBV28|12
ASSFPDRSYEQY
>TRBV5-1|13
ASSLGPGPGETQY
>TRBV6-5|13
ASSSRTPLGNIQY
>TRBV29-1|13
SVQQGTGLSYEQY
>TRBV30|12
AWGSKGGQETQY